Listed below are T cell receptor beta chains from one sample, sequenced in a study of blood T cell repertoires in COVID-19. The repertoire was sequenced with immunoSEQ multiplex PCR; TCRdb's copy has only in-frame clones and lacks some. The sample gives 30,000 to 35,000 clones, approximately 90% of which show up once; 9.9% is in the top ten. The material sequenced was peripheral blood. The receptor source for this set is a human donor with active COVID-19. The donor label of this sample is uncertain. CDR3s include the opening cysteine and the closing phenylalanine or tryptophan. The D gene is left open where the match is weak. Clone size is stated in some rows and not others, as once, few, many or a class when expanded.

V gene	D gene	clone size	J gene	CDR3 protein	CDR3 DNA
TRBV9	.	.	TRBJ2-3	CASSVGGGLTDTQYF	TGTGCCAGCAGCGTTGGGGGGGGCCTAACAGATACGCAGTATTTT
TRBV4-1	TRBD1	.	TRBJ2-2	CASSQGQGQGGTGELFF	TGCGCCAGCAGCCAAGGTCAGGGACAGGGGGGCACCGGGGAGCTGTTTTTT
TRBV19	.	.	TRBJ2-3	CASSGASTDTQYF	TGTGCCAGTAGTGGGGCGAGCACAGATACGCAGTATTTT
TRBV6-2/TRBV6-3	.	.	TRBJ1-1	CASSHDRKVKTEAFF	TGTGCCAGCAGTCATGACAGGAAGGTAAAGACTGAAGCTTTCTTT
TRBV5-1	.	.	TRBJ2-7	CASSLILGRIYEQYF	TGCGCCAGCAGCTTGATTCTAGGGAGGATCTACGAGCAGTACTTC
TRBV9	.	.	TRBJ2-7	CASSVGAAYEQYF	TGTGCCAGCAGCGTAGGTGCAGCGTACGAGCAGTACTTC
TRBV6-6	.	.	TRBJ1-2	CASSLPRQSGYTF	TGTGCCAGCAGTCTACCTCGACAATCGGGCTACACCTTC
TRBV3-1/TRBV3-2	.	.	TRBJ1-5	CASSQAGGRESQPQHF	TGTGCCAGCAGCCAAGCGGGGGGTAGGGAAAGTCAGCCCCAGCATTTT
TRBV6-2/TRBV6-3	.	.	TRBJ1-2	CASSSGTPPPYGYTF	TGTGCCAGCAGTTCCGGGACTCCCCCACCCTATGGCTACACCTTC
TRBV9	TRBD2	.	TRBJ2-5	CASSAGGETQYF	TGTGCCAGCAGCGCGGGGGGGGAGACCCAGTACTTC
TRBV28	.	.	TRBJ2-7	CASSLWGGHFEQYF	TGTGCCAGCAGTTTATGGGGGGGGCATTTCGAGCAGTACTTC
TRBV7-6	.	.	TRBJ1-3	CASSLGSGDSGNTIYF	TGTGCCAGCAGCTTAGGGTCGGGAGACTCTGGAAACACCATATATTTT
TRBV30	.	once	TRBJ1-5	CAWRDPDRRNQPQHF	TGTGCCTGGAGGGACCCGGACAGACGCAATCAGCCCCAGCATTTT
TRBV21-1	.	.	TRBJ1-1	CASSRTGGEAFTEAFF	TGTGCCAGCAGCCGGACAGGGGGCGAAGCTTTCACTGAAGCTTTCTTT
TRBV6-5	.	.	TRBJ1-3	CASSYSRTAGNTIYF	TGTGCCAGCAGTTACTCCCGGACAGCCGGAAACACCATATATTTT
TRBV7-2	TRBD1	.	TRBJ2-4	CASSLRRGLQYF	TGTGCCAGCAGCTTACGCAGGGGGCTTCAGTACTTC
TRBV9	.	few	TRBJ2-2	CASSTYGTYPGELFF	TGTGCCAGCAGCACATACGGGACATATCCCGGGGAGCTGTTTTTT
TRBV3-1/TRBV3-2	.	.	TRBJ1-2	CASSQSGRDYGYTF	TGTGCCAGCAGCCAAAGTGGCAGGGACTATGGCTACACCTTC
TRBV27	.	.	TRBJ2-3	CASNAPRDTQYF	TGTGCCAGCAACGCGCCCCGGGATACGCAGTATTTT
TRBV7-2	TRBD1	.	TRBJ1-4	CASSPPGQDEKLFF	TGTGCCAGCAGCCCCCCGGGACAGGATGAAAAACTGTTTTTT
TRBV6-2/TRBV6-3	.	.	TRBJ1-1	CASSYQYTEAFF	TGTGCCAGCAGTTACCAGTACACTGAAGCTTTCTTT
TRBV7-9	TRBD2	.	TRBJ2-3	CASSQGLATSTDTQYF	TGTGCCAGCAGCCAGGGACTAGCGACAAGCACAGATACGCAGTATTTT
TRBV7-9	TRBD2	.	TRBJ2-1	CASSLSGGDGEQFF	TGTGCCAGCAGCTTAAGCGGGGGGGACGGTGAGCAGTTCTTC
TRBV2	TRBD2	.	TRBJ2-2	CASSPGLAGTGELFF	TGTGCCAGCAGTCCGGGACTAGCGGGGACCGGGGAGCTGTTTTTT
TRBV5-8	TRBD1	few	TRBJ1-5	CASSPGQGSWPQHF	TGTGCCAGCAGCCCCGGACAGGGCTCGTGGCCCCAGCATTTT
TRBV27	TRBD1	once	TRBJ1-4	CASSLVRRTGANEKLFF	TGTGCCAGCAGTTTAGTTCGTCGGACAGGGGCAAATGAAAAACTGTTTTTT
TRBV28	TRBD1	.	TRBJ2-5	CASSFRGRRETQYF	TGTGCCAGCAGTTTCAGGGGGCGTAGAGAGACCCAGTACTTC
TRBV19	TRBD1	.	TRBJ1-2	CASSSFGQGISNYGYTF	TGTGCCAGTAGTAGCTTTGGACAGGGGATATCAAACTATGGCTACACCTTC
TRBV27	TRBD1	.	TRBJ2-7	CASSLRQGSREQYF	TGTGCCAGCAGTCTCCGACAGGGGAGTCGGGAGCAGTACTTC
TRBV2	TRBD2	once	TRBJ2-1	CASSDILAGLNEQFF	TGTGCCAGCAGTGATATACTAGCGGGCCTCAATGAGCAGTTCTTC
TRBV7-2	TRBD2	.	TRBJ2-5	CASSSGLAAETQYF	TGTGCCAGCAGCTCGGGACTAGCGGCGGAGACCCAGTACTTC
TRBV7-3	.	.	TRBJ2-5	CASSPAGGEETQYF	TGTGCCAGCAGCCCGGCGGGCGGAGAAGAGACCCAGTACTTC
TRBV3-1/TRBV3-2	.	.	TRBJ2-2	CASTVVPRTGELFF	TGTGCCAGTACTGTGGTGCCCCGGACCGGGGAGCTGTTTTTT
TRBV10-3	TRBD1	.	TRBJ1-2	CAISGRALGARTGANYGYTF	TGTGCCATCAGTGGAAGGGCTTTGGGGGCCCGGACAGGGGCAAACTATGGCTACACCTTC
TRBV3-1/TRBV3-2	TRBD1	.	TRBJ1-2	CASSYRGDYGYTF	TGTGCCAGCAGCTACAGGGGTGACTATGGCTACACCTTC
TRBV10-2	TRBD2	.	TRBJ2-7	CASLAGGPHEQYF	TGCGCCAGCTTAGCGGGGGGGCCTCACGAGCAGTACTTC
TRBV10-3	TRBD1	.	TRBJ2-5	CAIRHSTGQGEETQYF	TGTGCCATCAGGCACTCAACGGGACAGGGGGAAGAGACCCAGTACTTC
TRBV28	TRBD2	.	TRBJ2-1	CASGLAGAVNNEQFF	TGTGCCAGCGGCCTAGCGGGAGCGGTGAACAATGAGCAGTTCTTC
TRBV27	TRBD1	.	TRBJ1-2	CASSKGQVLTNYGYTF	TGTGCCAGCAGTAAGGGACAGGTGCTTACTAACTATGGCTACACCTTC
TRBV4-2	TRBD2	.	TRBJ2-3	CASRGGEQRGVTDTQYF	TGTGCCAGCAGGGGAGGGGAGCAGCGGGGGGTCACAGATACGCAGTATTTT
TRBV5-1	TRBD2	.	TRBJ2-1	CASSLAREAYNEQFF	TGCGCCAGCAGCTTGGCGCGGGAGGCTTACAATGAGCAGTTCTTC
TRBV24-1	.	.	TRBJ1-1	CATSDSAGGNTEAFF	TGTGCCACCAGTGATTCTGCCGGGGGGAACACTGAAGCTTTCTTT
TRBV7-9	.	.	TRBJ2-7	CASSLGDNAYEQYF	TGTGCCAGCAGCTTAGGAGATAACGCCTACGAGCAGTACTTC
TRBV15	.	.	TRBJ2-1	CATQGASGDFGEQFF	TGTGCCACCCAGGGGGCTAGCGGGGATTTCGGTGAGCAGTTCTTC
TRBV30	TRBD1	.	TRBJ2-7	CAWSHRGSSYEQYF	TGTGCCTGGAGTCACAGGGGCTCTTCCTACGAGCAGTACTTC
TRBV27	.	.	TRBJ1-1	CASSLDRGSMNTEAFF	TGTGCCAGCAGTTTAGATCGAGGGTCGATGAACACTGAAGCTTTCTTT
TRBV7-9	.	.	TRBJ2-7	CASSPELAGYEQYF	TGTGCCAGCAGCCCGGAGCTAGCAGGCTACGAGCAGTACTTC
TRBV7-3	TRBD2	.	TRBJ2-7	CASSLAGGPYEQYF	TGTGCCAGCAGCTTAGCGGGAGGCCCCTACGAGCAGTACTTC
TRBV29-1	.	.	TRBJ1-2	CSVEKGANYGYTF	TGCAGCGTTGAGAAGGGGGCTAACTATGGCTACACCTTC
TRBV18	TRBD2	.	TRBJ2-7	CASSPTGGRERPPSGEQYF	TGTGCCAGCTCACCCACCGGGGGGAGGGAGCGGCCCCCCTCTGGGGAGCAGTACTTC
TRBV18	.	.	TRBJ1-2	CASSPDRNYGYTF	TGTGCCAGCTCACCCGACAGAAACTATGGCTACACCTTC
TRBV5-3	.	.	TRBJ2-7	CARSLEQGFNEQYF	TGTGCCAGAAGCTTGGAGCAGGGTTTCAACGAGCAGTACTTC